This T cell receptor (beta chain) came from a study of a mutant IDH1 vaccine in newly diagnosed glioma. CDR1 is MNHEY, CDR2 SMNVEV, per germline (reference sequence). The germline V and J ends were trimmed by 8 bases and 7 bases, with 12 bases remaining between them. The CDR3 extends over 12 amino acids. This clone occurred a few times. Its matching antigen is unknown. Profiling relied on immunoSEQ multiplex PCR, and the TCRdb table lists in-frame clones only, not all of them. Of around 100,000 clones detected, around 92% appear once; the ten largest clones hold over 0.6%. As to time point: week 47, end of study. In the vaccine, a single dose held 300 ug of the mutant IDH1 20-mer peptide, along with topical imiquimod.

The chain recombines TRBV27 with TRBJ1-5; possibly TRBD1 for D (6 bases). This TCR was recovered from a woman in her 50s with glioma. The source material was PBMCs, sampled from a glioma patient whose treatment included an IDH1 peptide vaccine. The CDR3 reads CASADSGQPQHF. As DNA, the CDR3 is TGTGCCAGCGCGGACAGTGGGCAGCCCCAGCATTTT.